Given below is one TCR beta chain in context. Its specific antigen is unknown. No base quality information exists; no much larger clone differs at one position. From the cysteine through the phenylalanine, the CDR3 covers 15 amino acids. The only DNA kept is the CDR3, 45 bases in frame from the first base. Taken from the germline V gene, the CDR1 and CDR2 loops are SGDLS and YYNGEE. At the junction V is shortened by 0 bases and J by 1 base, with 11 bases in between. Sample treatment or condition, as interpreted from the label and publication: live attenuated yellow fever vaccine strain. A standard Ficoll-Paque protocol was used to isolate PBMCs from peripheral blood. CD4 and CD8 T-cell fractions were isolated with Dynabeads CD4 and CD8 positive selection kits. TriZol was used to extract RNA from bulk PBMCs, from CD4 and CD8 fractions, and from dextramer-positive and dextramer-negative fractions. This record comes from a study of T cells after yellow fever vaccination (dated by TCRdb to between 2019 and 2020). Turning to the overall study: The SMART-Seq v4 Ultra Low Input RNA kit was used to prepare libraries from fractions with low cell numbers. Bulk PBMC replicates and cell subsets were isolated from blood drawn at multiple timepoints before and after both primary and secondary immunization. The cohort comprised two healthy male donors, one aged 18 to 30 and one aged 30 to 39 years. To follow T-cell clones before and after primary and booster YFV17D yellow fever vaccination, bulk TCR alpha and beta repertoires were sequenced over time.

Broad study findings and their caveats: The study included only two donors, which limits how far the findings can be generalized. A small fraction of clonotypes showed up in both the CD4 and CD8 compartments, probably as a result of convergent recombination. After the booster, most clones that had expanded after primary vaccination were detected again (around 96% of CD4 and more than 80% of CD8), suggesting broad maintenance of memory. Computational filtering was required because FACS-sorted repertoires could contain abundant contaminating clonotypes from the bulk population. Compared with the primary T-cell response, the secondary T-cell response was faster but weaker, reaching its peak on day 5 rather than on day 15.

Sequencing was carried out with an Illumina NovaSeq 6000. TCR cDNA was made using 5'RACE template switching, a step that added a universal primer site and unique molecular identifiers. Priming for cDNA synthesis came from both the TCR alpha and TCR beta constant segments. Two PCR steps were used to amplify libraries, with sample barcodes and sequencing adapters being added in the second step. Libraries were sequenced on Illumina HiSeq 2500 (2x100 bp) or NovaSeq (2x150 bp). On the authors' methods: MIGEC handled demultiplexing of reads and collapsing into UMI consensus sequences, while MiXCR performed V(D)J alignment. Vaccine-responding clonotypes were defined with edgeR using replicate PBMC samples, requiring FDR below 0.01 and a log2 fold change above 5 up to day 15. Each bulk clonotype received a CD4 or CD8 identity based on whether the sequenced CD4 or CD8 repertoire contained that clonotype at higher abundance. TCRdb cleaned the public reads at Q25 with fastp, built clones with MiXCR and kept in-frame beta chains. For every CDR3 protein sequence, its rows merge into one entry that carries the most common genes and DNA. TCRdb, rather than the study authors, made the V and J calls. The sample table shows about 260,000 distinct CDR3 sequences, and about 5.2% are seen once. Jointly, the top ten make up less than 3.5% of the sample.

The source of this sequence is a man aged 18 to 30 who received the YFV17D yellow fever vaccine. This receptor chain uses TRBV9 and TRBJ2-7; confidence is insufficient to name the D gene. Sample: CD4+ T cells sorted from PBMCs, taken on the day of the yellow fever booster vaccination. CDR3 loop: CASSVGWLTSYEQYF. The DNA reads TGTGCCAGCAGCGTAGGTTGGCTGACATCCTACGAGCAGTACTTC. Supplemented by the reference TRBV9 and TRBJ2-7 proteins around the CDR3, the complete variable domain is DSGVTQTPKHLITATGQRVTLRCSPRSGDLSVYWYQQSLDQGLQFLIQYYNGEERAKGNILERFSAQQFPDLHSELNLSSLELGDSALYFCASSVGWLTSYEQYFGPGTRLTVT.